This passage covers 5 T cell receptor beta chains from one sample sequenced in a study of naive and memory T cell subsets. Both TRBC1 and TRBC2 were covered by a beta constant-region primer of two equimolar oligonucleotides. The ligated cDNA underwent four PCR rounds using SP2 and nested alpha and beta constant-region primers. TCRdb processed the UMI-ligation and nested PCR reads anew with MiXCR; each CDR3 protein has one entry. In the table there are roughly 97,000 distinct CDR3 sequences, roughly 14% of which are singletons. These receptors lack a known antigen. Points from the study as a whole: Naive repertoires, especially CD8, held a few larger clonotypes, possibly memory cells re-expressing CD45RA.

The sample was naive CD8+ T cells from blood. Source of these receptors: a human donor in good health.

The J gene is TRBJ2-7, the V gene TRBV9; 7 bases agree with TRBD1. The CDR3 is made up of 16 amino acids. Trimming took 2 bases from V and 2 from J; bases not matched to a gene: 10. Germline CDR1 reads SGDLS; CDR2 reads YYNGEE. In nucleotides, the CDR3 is TGTGCCAGCAGCGTCGAACGAGACAGGGCAACCTACGAGCAGTACTTC. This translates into CASSVERDRATYEQYF.

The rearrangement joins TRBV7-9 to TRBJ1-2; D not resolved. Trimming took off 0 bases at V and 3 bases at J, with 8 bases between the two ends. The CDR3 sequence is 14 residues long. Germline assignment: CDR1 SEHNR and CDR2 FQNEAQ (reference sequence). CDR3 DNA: TGTGCCAGCAGCTTAGCGCAGTCTGACTATGGCTACACCTTC. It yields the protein CASSLAQSDYGYTF.

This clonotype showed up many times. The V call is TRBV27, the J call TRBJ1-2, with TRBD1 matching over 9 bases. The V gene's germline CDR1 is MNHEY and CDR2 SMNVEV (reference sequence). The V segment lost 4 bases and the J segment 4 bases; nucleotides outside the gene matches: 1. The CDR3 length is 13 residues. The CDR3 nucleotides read TGTGCCAGCAGTTCGGGACAGGGCTATGGCTACACCTTC. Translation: CASSSGQGYGYTF.

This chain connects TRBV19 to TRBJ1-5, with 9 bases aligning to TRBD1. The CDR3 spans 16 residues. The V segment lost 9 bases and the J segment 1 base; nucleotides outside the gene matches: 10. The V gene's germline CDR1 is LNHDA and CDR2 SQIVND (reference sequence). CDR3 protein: CARRPDRGGSNQPQHF. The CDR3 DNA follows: TGTGCCAGGAGGCCAGACAGGGGGGGGAGCAATCAGCCCCAGCATTTT.

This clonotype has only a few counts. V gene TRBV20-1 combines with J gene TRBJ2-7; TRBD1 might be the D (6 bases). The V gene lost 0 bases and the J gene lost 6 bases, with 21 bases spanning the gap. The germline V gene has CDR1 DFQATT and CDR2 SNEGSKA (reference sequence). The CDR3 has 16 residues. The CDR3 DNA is TGCAGTGCTAGAGATTGGCAGGGGATGGGATCGGTCGAGCAGTACTTC. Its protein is CSARDWQGMGSVEQYF.